This TCR beta chain stems from a study of T cell responses to AZD1222 COVID-19 vaccine. Across the study: Second-dose intervals of approximately 4 or approximately 12 weeks were pooled.

Data came from immunoSEQ multiplex PCR; TCRdb stores just in-frame clones and leaves some out. The sample lists around 120,000 clones, 85% to 95% occurring once. As regards this clone: The antigen is not known.

CDR1 is SGHTA and CDR2 is FQGNSA in the germline V gene. Trimming left V 1 base short and J 11 bases short, with 15 bases between. The CDR3 consists of 14 residues. The study, taken as a whole, reports: Researchers report vaccine-associated CD4 TCRs spanning spike, with dominance at 160-218 and 743-854. There were mostly white British donors and more females than males, and clonal diversity was possibly underestimated.

The chain couples TRBV7-2 to TRBJ2-1; D is tentatively TRBD1 or TRBD2 (5 bases each). The sample consisted of peripheral blood, taken on day 0 of AZD1222 vaccination. This TCR was sampled from an adult in good health. CDR3 DNA sequence: TGTGCCAGCAGCTTAGGGGGGACCCGCTCAAAGCAGTTCTTC. Protein: CASSLGGTRSKQFF.